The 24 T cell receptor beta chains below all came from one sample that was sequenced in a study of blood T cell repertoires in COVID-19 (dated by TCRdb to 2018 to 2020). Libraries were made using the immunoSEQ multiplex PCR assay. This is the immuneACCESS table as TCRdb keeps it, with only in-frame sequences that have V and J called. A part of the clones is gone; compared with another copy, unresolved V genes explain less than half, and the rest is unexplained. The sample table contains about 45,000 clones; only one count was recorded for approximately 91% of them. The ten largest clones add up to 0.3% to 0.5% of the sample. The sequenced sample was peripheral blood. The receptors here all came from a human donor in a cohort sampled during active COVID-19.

This chain's CDR3 is CASSRDRDQPQHF. The CDR3 DNA reads as TGTGCCAGCAGCCGCGACAGGGATCAGCCCCAGCATTTT. This rearrangement joins TRBV6-5 to TRBJ1-5; 7 bases fit TRBD1. Per the germline V gene, CDR1 is MNHEY and CDR2 is SVGAGI. The length of the CDR3 is 13 residues. V lost 6 bases, J lost 5 bases, and 4 bases stayed unmatched.

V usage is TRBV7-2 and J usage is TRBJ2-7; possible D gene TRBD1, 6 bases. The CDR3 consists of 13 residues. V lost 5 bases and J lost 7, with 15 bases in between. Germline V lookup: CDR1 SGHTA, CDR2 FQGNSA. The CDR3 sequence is CASSAQGSEEQYF. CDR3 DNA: TGTGCCAGCAGCGCACAGGGTTCGGAAGAGCAGTACTTC.

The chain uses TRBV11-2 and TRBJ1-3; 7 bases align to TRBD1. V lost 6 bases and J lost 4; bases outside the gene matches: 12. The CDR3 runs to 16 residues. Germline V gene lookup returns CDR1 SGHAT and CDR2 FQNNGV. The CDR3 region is CASRRTPQGLGNTIYF. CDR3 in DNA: TGTGCCAGCAGACGAACCCCACAGGGGTTGGGAAACACCATATATTTT.

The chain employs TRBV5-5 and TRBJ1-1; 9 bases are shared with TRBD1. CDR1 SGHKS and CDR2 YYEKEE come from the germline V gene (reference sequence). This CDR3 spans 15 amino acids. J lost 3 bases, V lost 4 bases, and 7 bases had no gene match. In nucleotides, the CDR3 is TGTGCCAGCAGCGGGACAGGGTATGCGGACACTGAAGCTTTCTTT. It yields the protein CASSGTGYADTEAFF.

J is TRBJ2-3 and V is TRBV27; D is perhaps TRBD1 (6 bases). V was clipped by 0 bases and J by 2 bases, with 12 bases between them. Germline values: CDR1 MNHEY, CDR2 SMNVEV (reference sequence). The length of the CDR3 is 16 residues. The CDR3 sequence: CASSLSQGIVTDTQYF. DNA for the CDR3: TGTGCCAGCAGTTTATCGCAGGGGATAGTCACAGATACGCAGTATTTT.

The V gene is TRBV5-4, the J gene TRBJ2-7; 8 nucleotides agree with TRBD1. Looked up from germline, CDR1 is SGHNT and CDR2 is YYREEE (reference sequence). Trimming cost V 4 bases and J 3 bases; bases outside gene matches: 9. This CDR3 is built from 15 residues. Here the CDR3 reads CASSLDRGSFYEQYF. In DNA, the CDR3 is TGTGCCAGCAGCCTCGACAGGGGATCTTTCTACGAGCAGTACTTC.

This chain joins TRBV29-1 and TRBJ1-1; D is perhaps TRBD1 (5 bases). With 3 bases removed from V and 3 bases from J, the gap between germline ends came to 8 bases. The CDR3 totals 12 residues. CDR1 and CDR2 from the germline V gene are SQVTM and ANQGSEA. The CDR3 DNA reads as TGCAGCGTTGACAGGGCGGACACTGAAGCTTTCTTT. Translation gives CSVDRADTEAFF.

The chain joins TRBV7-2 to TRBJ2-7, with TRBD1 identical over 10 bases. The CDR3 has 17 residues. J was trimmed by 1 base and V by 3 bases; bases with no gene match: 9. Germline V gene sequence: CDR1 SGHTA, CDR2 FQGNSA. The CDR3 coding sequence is TGTGCCAGCAGCTTCATACCCCCGGGACAGGGGTCCTACGAGCAGTACTTC. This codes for CASSFIPPGQGSYEQYF.

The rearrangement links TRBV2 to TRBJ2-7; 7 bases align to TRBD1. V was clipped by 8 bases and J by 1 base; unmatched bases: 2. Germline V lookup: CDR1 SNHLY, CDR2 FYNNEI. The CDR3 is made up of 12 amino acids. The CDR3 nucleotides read TGTGCCAGCCTGGGACAGTCCTACGAGCAGTACTTC. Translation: CASLGQSYEQYF.

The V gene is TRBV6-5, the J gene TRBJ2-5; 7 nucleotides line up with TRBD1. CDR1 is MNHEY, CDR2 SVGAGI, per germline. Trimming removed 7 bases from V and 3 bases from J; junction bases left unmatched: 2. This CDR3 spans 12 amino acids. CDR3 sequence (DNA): TGTGCCAGCAAGGACAGGAAAGAGACCCAGTACTTC. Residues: CASKDRKETQYF.

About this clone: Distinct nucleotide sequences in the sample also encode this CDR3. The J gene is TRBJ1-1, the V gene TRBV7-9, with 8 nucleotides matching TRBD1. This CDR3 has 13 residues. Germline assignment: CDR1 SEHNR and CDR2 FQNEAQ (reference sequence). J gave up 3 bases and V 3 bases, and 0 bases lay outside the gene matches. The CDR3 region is CASSLDRDTEAFF. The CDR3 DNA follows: TGTGCCAGCAGCTTGGACAGGGACACTGAAGCTTTCTTT.

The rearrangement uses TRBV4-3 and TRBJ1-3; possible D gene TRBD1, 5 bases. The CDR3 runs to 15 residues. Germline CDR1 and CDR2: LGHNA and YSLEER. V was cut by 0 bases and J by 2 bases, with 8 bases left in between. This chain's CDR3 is CASSQDPTAGNTIYF. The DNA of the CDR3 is TGCGCCAGCAGCCAAGATCCGACAGCTGGAAACACCATATATTTT.

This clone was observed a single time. CDR3 region: CASSLENARGIYEQYF. For the CDR3, the DNA is TGTGCCAGCAGCTTAGAAAACGCCAGGGGGATCTACGAGCAGTACTTC. The V gene is TRBV7-8, the J gene TRBJ2-7; TRBD1 matches at 7 bases. The V and J ends lost 1 base and 3 bases, in that order; junction bases with no gene match: 9. Germline CDR1 and CDR2: SGHVS and FQNEAQ. The CDR3 spans 16 residues.

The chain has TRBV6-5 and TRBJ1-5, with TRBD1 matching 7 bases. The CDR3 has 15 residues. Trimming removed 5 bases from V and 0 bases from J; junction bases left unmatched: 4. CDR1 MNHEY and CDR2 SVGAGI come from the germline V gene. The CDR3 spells CASSRQGYSNQPQHF. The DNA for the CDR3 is TGTGCCAGCAGTCGACAGGGATATAGCAATCAGCCCCAGCATTTT.

This CDR3 is CASSVRGDSPLHF. CDR3 in DNA: TGCGCCAGCAGCGTCCGCGGGGATTCACCCCTCCACTTT. The V gene is TRBV5-1, the J gene TRBJ1-6; D ambiguous. Germline-derived CDR1 and CDR2 are SGHRS and YFSETQ. This CDR3 spans 13 amino acids. Trimming removed 4 bases at V and 8 bases at J, with 10 bases between. The variable domain in full, with the rest retrieved from reference TRBV5-1 and TRBJ1-6, is KAGVTQTPRYLIKTRGQQVTLSCSPISGHRSVSWYQQTPGQGLQFLFEYFSETQRNKGNFPGRFSGRQFSNSRSEMNVSTLELGDSALYLCASSVRGDSPLHFGNGTRLTVT.

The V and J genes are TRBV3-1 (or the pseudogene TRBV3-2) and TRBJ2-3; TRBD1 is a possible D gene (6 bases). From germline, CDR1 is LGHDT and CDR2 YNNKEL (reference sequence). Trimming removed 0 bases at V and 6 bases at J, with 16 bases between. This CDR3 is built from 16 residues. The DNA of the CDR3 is TGTGCCAGCAGCCAAGACCCGGACAGACCATCCGATACGCAGTATTTT. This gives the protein CASSQDPDRPSDTQYF.

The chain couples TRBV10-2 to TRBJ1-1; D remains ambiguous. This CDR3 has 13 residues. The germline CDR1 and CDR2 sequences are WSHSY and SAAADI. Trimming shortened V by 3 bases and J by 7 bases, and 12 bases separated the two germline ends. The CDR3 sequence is CASSEGRASEAFF. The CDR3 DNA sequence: TGCGCCAGCAGTGAAGGGAGGGCCAGTGAAGCTTTCTTT.

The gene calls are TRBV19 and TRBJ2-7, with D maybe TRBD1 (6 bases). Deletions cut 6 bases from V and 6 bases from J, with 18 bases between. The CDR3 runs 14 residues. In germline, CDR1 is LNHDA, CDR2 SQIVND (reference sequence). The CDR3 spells CASRASPLQGEQYF. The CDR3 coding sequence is TGTGCCAGTAGGGCTAGCCCGTTACAGGGCGAGCAGTACTTC.

The CDR3 DNA sequence: TGTGCCAGCAGTTACTCAGCGGCAGCTGAAGCTTTCTTT. Protein sequence: CASSYSAAAEAFF. The V and J genes are TRBV6-5 and TRBJ1-1, with D unresolved. There are 13 residues in the CDR3. V was cut by 0 bases and J by 6 bases, with 8 bases left in between. Germline CDR1 reads MNHEY; CDR2 reads SVGAGI.

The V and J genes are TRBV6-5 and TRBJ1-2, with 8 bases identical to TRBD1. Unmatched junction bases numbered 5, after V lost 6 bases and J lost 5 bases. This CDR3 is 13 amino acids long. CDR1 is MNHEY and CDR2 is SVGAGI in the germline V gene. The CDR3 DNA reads TGTGCCAGCAGACCACAGGGGGAGTATGGCTACACCTTC. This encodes CASRPQGEYGYTF.

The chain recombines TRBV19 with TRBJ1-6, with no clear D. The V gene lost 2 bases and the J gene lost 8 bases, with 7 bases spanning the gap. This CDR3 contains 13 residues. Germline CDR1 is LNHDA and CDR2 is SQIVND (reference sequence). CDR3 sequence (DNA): TGTGCCAGTAGTATACTGGCGGATTCACCCCTCCACTTT. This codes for CASSILADSPLHF.

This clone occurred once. In nucleotides, the CDR3 is TGTGCCAGCAGTGAAGACGGCGGCTTCTATGGCTACACCTTC. It codes for CASSEDGGFYGYTF. V usage is TRBV6-1 and J usage is TRBJ1-2; D gene ambiguous. Trimming removed 1 base from V and 4 bases from J, with 10 bases in between. Germline assignment: CDR1 MNHNS and CDR2 SASEGT. This CDR3 region has 14 residues.

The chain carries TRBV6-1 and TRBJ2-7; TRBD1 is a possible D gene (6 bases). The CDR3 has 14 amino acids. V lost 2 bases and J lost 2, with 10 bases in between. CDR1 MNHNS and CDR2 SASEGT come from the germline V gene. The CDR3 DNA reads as TGTGCCAGCAGTGAATACAGGGAGCCCTACGAGCAGTACTTC. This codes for CASSEYREPYEQYF.

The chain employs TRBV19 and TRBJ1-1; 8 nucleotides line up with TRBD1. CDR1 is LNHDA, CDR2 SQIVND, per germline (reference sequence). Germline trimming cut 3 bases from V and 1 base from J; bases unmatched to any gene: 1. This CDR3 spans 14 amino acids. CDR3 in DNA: TGTGCCAGTAGTATTGGGACAGGGAACACTGAAGCTTTCTTT. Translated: CASSIGTGNTEAFF.